The clone carrying this TCR beta chain occurred a few times. This sample stems from a study of technical replicates of blood from several donors. J gave up 11 bases and V 3 bases, and 8 bases lay outside the gene matches. The CDR3 is 13 amino acids. Germline CDR1 is LNHDA and CDR2 is SQIVND (reference sequence). Produced via immunoSEQ multiplex PCR; TCRdb's table is partial and in-frame only. Of some 89,000 clones listed, approximately 94% are singletons. The clonotype comes from a human donor in good health. This chain links TRBV19 with TRBJ1-1; the match to TRBD1 covers 8 bases. The sample was T cells isolated from PBMCs. CDR3 amino acids: CASSMDRDFSAFF. The CDR3 nucleotides read TGTGCCAGTAGTATGGACAGGGATTTTTCGGCTTTCTTT.